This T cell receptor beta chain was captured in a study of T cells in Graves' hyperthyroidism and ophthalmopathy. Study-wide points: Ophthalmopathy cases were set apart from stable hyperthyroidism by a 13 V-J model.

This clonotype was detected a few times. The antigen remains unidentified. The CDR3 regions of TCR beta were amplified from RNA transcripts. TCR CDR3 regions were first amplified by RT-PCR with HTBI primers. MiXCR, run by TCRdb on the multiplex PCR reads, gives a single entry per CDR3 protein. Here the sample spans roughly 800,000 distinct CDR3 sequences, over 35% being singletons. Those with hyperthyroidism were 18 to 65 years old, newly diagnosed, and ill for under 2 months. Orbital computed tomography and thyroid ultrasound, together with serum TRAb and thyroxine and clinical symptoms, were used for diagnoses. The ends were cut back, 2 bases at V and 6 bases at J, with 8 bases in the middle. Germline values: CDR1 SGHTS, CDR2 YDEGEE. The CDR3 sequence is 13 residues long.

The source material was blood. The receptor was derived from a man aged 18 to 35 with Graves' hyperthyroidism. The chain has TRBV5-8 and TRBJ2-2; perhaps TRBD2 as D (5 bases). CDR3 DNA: TGTGCCAGCAGCTTAGTAGCGTCCGGGGAGCTGTTTTTT. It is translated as CASSLVASGELFF.